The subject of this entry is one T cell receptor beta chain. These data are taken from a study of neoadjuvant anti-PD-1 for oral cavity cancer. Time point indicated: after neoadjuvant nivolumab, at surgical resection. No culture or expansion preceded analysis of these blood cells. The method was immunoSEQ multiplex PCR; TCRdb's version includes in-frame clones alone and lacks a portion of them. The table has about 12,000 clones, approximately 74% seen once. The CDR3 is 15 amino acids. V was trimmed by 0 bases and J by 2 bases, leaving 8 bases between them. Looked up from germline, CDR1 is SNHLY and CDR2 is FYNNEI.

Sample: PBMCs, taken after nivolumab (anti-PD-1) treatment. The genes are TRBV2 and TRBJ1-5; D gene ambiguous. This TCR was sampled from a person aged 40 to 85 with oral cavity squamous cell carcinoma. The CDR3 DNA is TGTGCCAGCAGTGAAGCGAGGTCAGGCAATCAGCCCCAGCATTTT. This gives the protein CASSEARSGNQPQHF.